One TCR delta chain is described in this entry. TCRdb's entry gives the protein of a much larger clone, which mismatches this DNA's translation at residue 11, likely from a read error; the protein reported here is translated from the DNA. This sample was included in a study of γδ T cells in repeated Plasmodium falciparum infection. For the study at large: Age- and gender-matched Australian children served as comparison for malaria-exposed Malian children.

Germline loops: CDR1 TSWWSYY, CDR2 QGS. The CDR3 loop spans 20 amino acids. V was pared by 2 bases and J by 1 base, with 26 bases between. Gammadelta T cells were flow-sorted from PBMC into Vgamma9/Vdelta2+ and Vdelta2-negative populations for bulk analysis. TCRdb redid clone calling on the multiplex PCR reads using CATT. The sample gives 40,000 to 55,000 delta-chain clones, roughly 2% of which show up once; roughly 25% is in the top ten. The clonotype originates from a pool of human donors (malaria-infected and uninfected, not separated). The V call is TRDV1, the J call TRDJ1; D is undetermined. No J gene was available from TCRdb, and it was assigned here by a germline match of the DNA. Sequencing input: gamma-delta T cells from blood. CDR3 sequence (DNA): TGTGCTCTTGGGGAATTTAAGCAGTGTACCTGCCTGAGGGTCACCGATAAACTCATCTTT. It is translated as CALGEFKQCTCLRVTDKLIF.